One and the same sample provided the 26 T cell receptor beta chains below, sequenced in a study of T-cell reconstitution after alpha-beta-depleted transplantation in children. This sample's TCRbeta library carried unique molecular identifier barcodes. TCRdb re-derived calls from the PCR reads in MiXCR, one entry per CDR3 protein. Among about 980,000 distinct CDR3 sequences listed, 25% to 35% were seen once. Sequences were derived from PBMCs, mostly from graft donor cells, sampled 360 days after TCRalphabeta/CD19-depleted stem cell transplant. These receptors were obtained from a boy in the first two years of life who had a stem cell transplant for SCID, so the T cells may come from the graft donor.

The J gene is TRBJ2-5, the V gene TRBV20-1; D is uncertain. Trimming stripped 3 bases from V and 9 bases from J, with 14 bases between. The CDR3 contains 12 residues. Germline values: CDR1 DFQATT, CDR2 SNEGSKA (reference sequence). CDR3 loop: CSASPPQPAQYF. The CDR3 DNA is TGCAGTGCTAGCCCACCCCAACCGGCCCAGTACTTC.

This chain uses TRBV7-9 with TRBJ2-5; the D gene is possibly TRBD2 (5 bases). V was shortened by 5 bases and J by 4 bases, with 11 bases between the two germline ends. This CDR3 is 13 amino acids long. Germline V gives CDR1 SEHNR, CDR2 FQNEAQ (reference sequence). The CDR3 bases are TGTGCCAGCAGCCGAACTAGGGTAGAGACCCAGTACTTC. Translation: CASSRTRVETQYF.

This chain joins TRBV5-1 and TRBJ1-1, with a possible D match to TRBD1 (5 bases). The V gene's germline CDR1 is SGHRS and CDR2 YFSETQ. V was pared by 0 bases and J by 0 bases, with 15 bases between. This CDR3 spans 17 amino acids. CDR3 protein: CASSLESWGNLNTEAFF. CDR3 DNA: TGCGCCAGCAGCTTGGAATCATGGGGGAACCTGAACACTGAAGCTTTCTTT.

The chain combines TRBV10-2 with TRBJ2-7, with D unresolved. V dropped 3 bases and J dropped 7 bases, with 10 bases sitting between them. The length of the CDR3 is 12 residues. Per the germline V gene, CDR1 is WSHSY and CDR2 is SAAADI. CDR3 DNA sequence: TGCGCCAGCAGTGAAACCTCAATGGAGCAGTACTTC. Translation gives CASSETSMEQYF.

This clonotype was detected many times. This chain links TRBV12-3 or TRBV12-4 with TRBJ2-2; D is uncertain. The V end was cut by 5 bases, the J end by 2 bases, with 6 bases between. The CDR3 is 13 residues long. The CDR3 sequence is CASSPYNTGELFF. CDR3 DNA: TGTGCCAGCAGTCCATACAACACCGGGGAGCTGTTTTTT.

This clonotype was found once. The V and J genes are TRBV7-9 and TRBJ1-5; D unresolved. The germline V and J ends were trimmed by 6 bases and 2 bases, with 14 bases remaining between them. The germline V gene has CDR1 SEHNR and CDR2 FQNEAQ (reference sequence). The CDR3 loop spans 15 amino acids. The CDR3 bases are TGTGCCAGCAGTAAAGGTGGGGAACGCAATCAGCCCCAGCATTTT. Translating gives CASSKGGERNQPQHF. Full variable domain (rest looked up from reference TRBV7-9 and TRBJ1-5): DTGVSQNPRHKITKRGQNVTFRCDPISEHNRLYWYRQTLGQGPEFLTYFQNEAQLEKSRLLSDRFSAERPKGSFSTLEIQRTEQGDSAMYLCASSKGGERNQPQHFGDGTRLSIL.

The chain is built from TRBV2 and TRBJ2-3; D is undetermined. CDR1 and CDR2 from the germline V gene are SNHLY and FYNNEI. The CDR3 loop spans 14 amino acids. V was cut by 4 bases and J by 2 bases, with 10 bases left in between. The CDR3 DNA is TGTGCCAGCAGTGTCGGGTTCCTCACAGATACGCAGTATTTT. Protein sequence: CASSVGFLTDTQYF.

V and J are TRBV12-3 or TRBV12-4 and TRBJ1-5; D is perhaps TRBD1 (6 bases). Trimming removed 4 bases from V and 1 base from J, with 8 bases in between. This CDR3 spans 14 amino acids. The CDR3 reads CASSWDTSNQPQHF. In DNA, the CDR3 is TGTGCCAGCAGTTGGGACACGAGCAATCAGCCCCAGCATTTT.

This clonotype was found a few times. The V call is TRBV2, the J call TRBJ2-5; 7 bases are a match to TRBD2. The germline gives CDR1 SNHLY, CDR2 FYNNEI. The CDR3 has 15 amino acids. J lost 3 bases, V lost 7 bases, and 11 bases had no gene match. The CDR3 DNA reads TGTGCCAGCATTGCAACCGGGACTACCAAAGAGACCCAGTACTTC. Amino acid sequence: CASIATGTTKETQYF.

This chain links TRBV10-3 with TRBJ2-2; D is unclear. The CDR3 sequence is 14 residues long. The V gene's germline CDR1 is ENHRY and CDR2 SYGVKD. V gave up 6 bases and J gave up 2 bases, with 10 bases separating them. The CDR3 sequence: CAIRPLGNTGELFF. For the CDR3, the DNA is TGTGCCATCAGACCTCTGGGCAACACCGGGGAGCTGTTTTTT.

J is TRBJ2-7 and V is TRBV20-1; D perhaps matches TRBD1 (6 bases). The germline V gene has CDR1 DFQATT and CDR2 SNEGSKA (reference sequence). The length of the CDR3 is 13 residues. Trimming cost V 1 base and J 3 bases, with 10 bases left between them. CDR3 nucleotides: TGCAGTGCTAGAGTCCCGGACAGCTACGAGCAGTACTTC. Translated, it gives CSARVPDSYEQYF.

V gene TRBV20-1 combines with J gene TRBJ2-5; 7 positions match TRBD1. J was trimmed by 2 bases and V by 4 bases; bases with no gene match: 4. The CDR3 length is 13 residues. Germline V gene data show CDR1 as DFQATT and CDR2 as SNEGSKA (reference sequence). The CDR3 DNA is TGCAGTGCTATCGGGACAGTACAAGAGACCCAGTACTTC. It codes for CSAIGTVQETQYF.

The gene calls are TRBV12-3 or TRBV12-4 and TRBJ2-7; TRBD1 agrees at 11 bases. V was pared by 5 bases and J by 1 base, with 7 bases of the junction left unmatched. CDR3 length equals 16 residues. The CDR3 sequence is CASSPTDRGPSYEQYF. The CDR3 nucleotides are TGTGCCAGCAGTCCGACGGACAGGGGGCCGTCCTACGAGCAGTACTTC.

This clonotype was observed a single time. The CDR3 is CSVQRRTGGPNEKLFF. The CDR3 coding sequence is TGCAGTGTCCAAAGAAGGACAGGGGGACCTAATGAAAAACTGTTTTTT. The rearrangement uses TRBV20-1 and TRBJ1-4; TRBD1 matches 10 bases. The junction had 11 bases not matched to a gene; V was cut back by 7 bases and J by 3 bases. The CDR3 is 16 amino acids. Germline-derived CDR1 and CDR2 are DFQATT and SNEGSKA (reference sequence).

The chain uses TRBV12-3 or TRBV12-4 and TRBJ1-4; 9 bases are a match to TRBD1. V gave up 6 bases and J gave up 7 bases; unmatched junction bases: 6. The CDR3 totals 14 residues. The CDR3 DNA reads TGTGCCAGCAGGTCCGGGACAGGGATTGAAAAACTGTTTTTT. This translates into CASRSGTGIEKLFF.

V and J are TRBV29-1 and TRBJ2-4; no clear D. Trimming removed 7 bases at V and 6 bases at J, with 13 bases between. The CDR3 length is 12 residues. CDR1 is SQVTM, CDR2 ANQGSEA, per germline. The CDR3 region is CSALLDLNIQYF. CDR3 sequence (DNA): TGCAGCGCTTTACTCGACCTAAACATTCAGTACTTC.

This clonotype was seen a few times. The chain joins TRBV12-3 or TRBV12-4 to TRBJ2-3; 16 nucleotides align to TRBD2. With V trimmed by 5 bases and J by 2 bases, 13 bases remained unmatched. CDR3 length: 20 amino acids. CDR3 coding DNA: TGTGCCAGCAGTAACACCCCAGGGACTAGCGGGGGGGATTCCACAGATACGCAGTATTTT. Amino acid sequence: CASSNTPGTSGGDSTDTQYF.

V usage is TRBV5-1 and J usage is TRBJ2-1; D is perhaps TRBD2 (5 bases). The germline V and J ends were trimmed by 5 bases and 3 bases, with 12 bases remaining between them. The germline V gene has CDR1 SGHRS and CDR2 YFSETQ. The CDR3 sequence is 14 residues long. The CDR3 DNA follows: TGCGCCAGCAGTCCCTTCGGGGTCTACAATGAGCAGTTCTTC. It translates to CASSPFGVYNEQFF.

This clonotype has at least ten counts. V is TRBV12-3 or TRBV12-4 and J is TRBJ2-1; the D is unclear. The CDR3 has 15 residues. The germline V and J ends were trimmed by 2 bases and 0 bases, with 8 bases remaining between them. The DNA of the CDR3 is TGTGCCAGCAGTTTACTCTTGAGCTCCTACAATGAGCAGTTCTTC. Translating it yields CASSLLLSSYNEQFF.

This clonotype was seen more than once but under ten times. The V call is TRBV27, the J call TRBJ2-7; a possible D gene is TRBD1 (5 bases). CDR3 length: 14 amino acids. Trimming took off 6 bases at V and 2 bases at J, with 14 bases between the two ends. Germline CDR1 is MNHEY and CDR2 is SMNVEV (reference sequence). As DNA, the CDR3 is TGTGCCAGCAGCCCTCAGGGTTCCGCCTACGAGCAGTACTTC. Protein product: CASSPQGSAYEQYF.

This clonotype showed up many times. The rearrangement joins TRBV28 to TRBJ1-3; D unclear. From germline, CDR1 is MDHEN and CDR2 SYDVKM. The CDR3 contains 12 residues. The V end was cut by 6 bases, the J end by 1 base, with 4 bases between. This chain's CDR3 is CASSKSGNTIYF. CDR3 in DNA: TGTGCCAGCAGCAAGTCTGGAAACACCATATATTTT.

CDR3: CASSLQYRAGGQLDEQFF. CDR3 sequence (DNA): TGTGCCAGCAGCTTACAGTATAGAGCGGGGGGGCAATTGGATGAGCAGTTCTTC. V and J are TRBV7-3 and TRBJ2-1; 10 bases are a match to TRBD2. The CDR3 spans 18 residues. Germline trimming cut 2 bases from V and 8 bases from J; bases unmatched to any gene: 15. Germline values: CDR1 SGHTA, CDR2 FQGTGA. The variable domain in full, with the rest retrieved from reference TRBV7-3 and TRBJ2-1, is GAGVSQTPSNKVTEKGKYVELRCDPISGHTALYWYRQSLGQGPEFLIYFQGTGAADDSGLPNDRFFAVRPEGSVSTLKIQRTERGDSAVYLCASSLQYRAGGQLDEQFFGPGTRLTVL.

This chain joins TRBV12-3 or TRBV12-4 and TRBJ1-3, with D unclear. V shed 5 bases and J shed 4 bases, with 9 bases lying between them. The CDR3 is 13 residues long. The CDR3 sequence: CASSQPHGNTIYF. CDR3 DNA: TGTGCCAGCAGTCAACCTCACGGAAACACCATATATTTT.

J is TRBJ1-5 and V is TRBV20-1, with 9 positions matching TRBD1. The germline gives CDR1 DFQATT, CDR2 SNEGSKA (reference sequence). The CDR3 contains 18 residues. V was clipped by 1 base and J by 0 bases; unmatched bases: 10. The CDR3 bases are TGCAGTGCTAGAGGACCGGGACAGGGCTCGTCTAGCAATCAGCCCCAGCATTTT. This gives the protein CSARGPGQGSSSNQPQHF.

This clonotype was recorded at least ten times. This chain uses TRBV7-3 with TRBJ1-1, with D perhaps TRBD1 (5 bases). The V gene lost 4 bases and the J gene lost 2 bases, with 8 bases spanning the gap. The CDR3 has 13 amino acids. Germline CDR1 reads SGHTA; CDR2 reads FQGTGA. The CDR3 here is CASSSQVNTEAFF. The CDR3 DNA reads TGTGCCAGCAGCTCACAGGTTAACACTGAAGCTTTCTTT.

This clonotype appeared a few times. The genes are TRBV12-3 or TRBV12-4 and TRBJ2-7; no definite D call. V was clipped by 2 bases and J by 5 bases, with 10 bases between them. This CDR3 spans 13 amino acids. CDR3 protein: CASSLFSEDEQYF. CDR3 nucleotides: TGTGCCAGCAGTTTATTCTCAGAGGACGAGCAGTACTTC.